Each of the 12 T cell receptor beta chains below was sequenced from the same sample in a study of T cell changes during pregnancy in multiple sclerosis. TCRdb's table, derived via immunoSEQ multiplex PCR, lists solely in-frame clones and lacks some. The repertoire has 58,000 or so clones, 92% of them found once; the top ten carry less than 2.5%. This specimen was peripheral blood, taken in the first trimester of pregnancy. The receptors derive from a female donor with multiple sclerosis, enrolled in a pregnancy study.

The J gene is TRBJ2-3, the V gene TRBV15; no clear D. V dropped 0 bases and J dropped 3 bases, with 13 bases sitting between them. Germline lookup yields CDR1 LNHNV and CDR2 YYDKDF (reference sequence). CDR3 length: 16 residues. CDR3 coding DNA: TGTGCCACCAGCAGAGAATCCACTACGATTACAGATACGCAGTATTTT. It specifies CATSRESTTITDTQYF.

The chain carries TRBV7-2 and TRBJ1-2; D gene ambiguous. Germline V gene lookup returns CDR1 SGHTA and CDR2 FQGNSA. The CDR3 consists of 11 residues. Trimming pared 2 bases from V and 8 bases from J, leaving 6 bases between. This CDR3 is CASSLQYGYTF. DNA of the CDR3: TGTGCCAGCAGCTTACAGTACGGCTACACCTTC.

This clone was counted once. V is TRBV5-5 and J is TRBJ2-7, with TRBD1 matching 7 bases. The CDR3 extends over 13 amino acids. V lost 4 bases and J lost 4; bases outside the gene matches: 5. CDR1 and CDR2 from the germline V gene are SGHKS and YYEKEE (reference sequence). In nucleotides, the CDR3 is TGTGCCAGCAGCGTGGGACAGTTTTACGAGCAGTACTTC. It specifies CASSVGQFYEQYF.

The V and J genes are TRBV15 and TRBJ2-2; 7 nucleotides match TRBD2. Trimming took 1 base from V and 4 from J; bases not matched to a gene: 3. This CDR3 region has 15 residues. CDR1 and CDR2 from the germline V gene are LNHNV and YYDKDF (reference sequence). The CDR3 sequence is CATSRGGGSTGELFF. The CDR3 bases are TGTGCCACCAGCAGAGGGGGGGGTTCCACCGGGGAGCTGTTTTTT.

This chain joins TRBV6-4 and TRBJ2-1, with D hard to call. The CDR3 has 13 residues. Trimming shortened V by 5 bases and J by 5 bases, and 10 bases separated the two germline ends. Germline CDR1 is MRHNA and CDR2 is SNTAGT. CDR3 sequence reads: CASSLQSNNEQFF. CDR3 sequence (DNA): TGTGCCAGCAGTTTGCAGTCGAACAATGAGCAGTTCTTC.

The chain employs TRBV6-5 and TRBJ2-1; possibly TRBD1 for D (6 bases). The germline V and J ends were trimmed by 6 bases and 8 bases, with 14 bases remaining between them. This CDR3 is built from 13 residues. The germline CDR1 and CDR2 sequences are MNHEY and SVGAGI. As DNA, the CDR3 is TGTGCCAGCAGCCAACCCAGGGGTTATGAGCAGTTCTTC. As protein: CASSQPRGYEQFF.

The chain carries TRBV5-1 and TRBJ2-1; D unresolved. Germline assignment: CDR1 SGHRS and CDR2 YFSETQ. The CDR3 runs to 13 residues. Trimming pared 5 bases from V and 4 bases from J, leaving 10 bases between. CDR3 sequence (DNA): TGCGCCAGCAGAGACCGGGTATACAATGAGCAGTTCTTC. It translates to CASRDRVYNEQFF.

In its sample, this clone was seen a few times. The chain joins TRBV6-5 to TRBJ1-1; 7 bases are a match to TRBD1. J gave up 10 bases and V 5 bases, and 7 bases lay outside the gene matches. The CDR3 totals 12 residues. Germline CDR1 MNHEY, CDR2 SVGAGI. The CDR3 protein is CASSATGWGAFF. CDR3 coding DNA: TGTGCCAGCAGTGCGACAGGGTGGGGAGCTTTCTTT.

The chain links TRBV7-3 to TRBJ2-3; the match to TRBD1 covers 8 bases. V gave up 4 bases and J gave up 1 base; unmatched junction bases: 7. The CDR3 is made up of 16 amino acids. CDR1 SGHTA and CDR2 FQGTGA come from the germline V gene. The DNA for the CDR3 is TGTGCCAGCAGCTCCCAAGGACAGGGCCGCACAGATACGCAGTATTTT. Encoded protein: CASSSQGQGRTDTQYF.

This chain uses TRBV9 with TRBJ2-7; D is possibly TRBD2 (5 bases). The length of the CDR3 is 15 residues. Germline loops: CDR1 SGDLS, CDR2 YYNGEE. Trimming removed 0 bases at V and 1 base at J, with 11 bases between. The chain's CDR3 is CASSVGGLSSYEQYF. As DNA, the CDR3 is TGTGCCAGCAGCGTAGGCGGGTTGAGTTCCTACGAGCAGTACTTC. The full variable domain, completed using reference TRBV9 and TRBJ2-7, is DSGVTQTPKHLITATGQRVTLRCSPRSGDLSVYWYQQSLDQGLQFLIQYYNGEERAKGNILERFSAQQFPDLHSELNLSSLELGDSALYFCASSVGGLSSYEQYFGPGTRLTVT.

This rearrangement joins TRBV6-1 to TRBJ1-1; D ambiguous. V lost 2 bases, J lost 11 bases, and 9 bases lay in between. Germline assignment: CDR1 MNHNS and CDR2 SASEGT. CDR3 length: 11 amino acids. CDR3 in amino acids: CASSEMYFAFF. DNA of the CDR3: TGTGCCAGCAGTGAAATGTATTTTGCTTTCTTT.

The V and J genes are TRBV18 and TRBJ2-2; 7 positions agree with TRBD2. From germline, CDR1 is KGHSH and CDR2 LQKENI. CDR3 length equals 17 residues. The V and J ends lost 3 bases and 0 bases, in that order; junction bases with no gene match: 7. As DNA, the CDR3 is TGTGCCAGCTCACCGACGGGAGGAAGCGCGAACACCGGGGAGCTGTTTTTT. It codes for CASSPTGGSANTGELFF. The full variable domain, with the rest looked up from reference TRBV18 and TRBJ2-2, is NAGVMQNPRHLVRRRGQEARLRCSPMKGHSHVYWYRQLPEEGLKFMVYLQKENIIDESGMPKERFSAEFPKEGPSILRIQQVVRGDSAAYFCASSPTGGSANTGELFFGEGSRLTVL.